A single sample is the source of the 16 T cell receptor beta chains below, sequenced in a study of CD8 T cells in ankylosing spondylitis. TCRdb used MiXCR to reprocess the 5' RACE reads, holding one entry per CDR3 protein. The table shows about 440,000 distinct CDR3 sequences, with approximately 17% occurring only once. Study observations and caveats: One TCR beta motif, made up of roughly eight highly homologous variants, appeared characteristic of ankylosing spondylitis blood.

No antigen has been assigned to these receptors. Sequenced material: blood, either unsorted or a sorted T cell fraction (not recorded which). These receptors came from a male donor with ankylosing spondylitis.

The CDR3 region is CASSRQGAITEAFF. The CDR3 region has the DNA TGTGCCAGCAGCCGACAGGGGGCTATCACTGAAGCTTTCTTT. The rearrangement joins TRBV3-1 to TRBJ1-1; 10 positions match TRBD1. Looked up from germline, CDR1 is LGHDT and CDR2 is YNNKEL (reference sequence). This CDR3 comprises 14 residues. The junction had 3 bases not matched to a gene; V was cut back by 4 bases and J by 4 bases.

The V call is TRBV20-1, the J call TRBJ1-2, with D hard to call. The CDR3 totals 11 residues. Deletions cut 3 bases from V and 8 bases from J, with 10 bases between. Germline V gene sequence: CDR1 DFQATT, CDR2 SNEGSKA (reference sequence). DNA for the CDR3: TGCAGTGCTAGGGCATATTTGGGCTACACCTTC. It encodes CSARAYLGYTF.

The chain couples TRBV7-2 to TRBJ2-1, with TRBD2 matching over 11 bases. CDR3 length: 17 amino acids. Germline lookup yields CDR1 SGHTA and CDR2 FQGNSA. J gave up 0 bases and V 4 bases, and 5 bases lay outside the gene matches. This chain's CDR3 is CASSSPTSGTSYNEQFF. CDR3 DNA sequence: TGTGCCAGCAGCTCCCCGACTAGCGGGACCTCCTACAATGAGCAGTTCTTC. Looking up the rest from reference TRBV7-2 and TRBJ2-1 gives the full variable domain: GAGVSQSPSNKVTEKGKDVELRCDPISGHTALYWYRQSLGQGLEFLIYFQGNSAPDKSGLPSDRFSAERTGGSVSTLTIQRTQQEDSAVYLCASSSPTSGTSYNEQFFGPGTRLTVL.

This clonotype occurred many times. The rearrangement links TRBV12-3 or TRBV12-4 to TRBJ1-2; 9 nucleotides agree with TRBD1. The junction had 7 bases not matched to a gene; V was cut back by 4 bases and J by 4 bases. The CDR3 runs 15 residues. The CDR3 nucleotides are TGTGCCAGCAGTTCCCGGGACAGGGAGATCTATGGCTACACCTTC. Residues: CASSSRDREIYGYTF.

CDR3 sequence reads: CSARTGSYEQYF. DNA of the CDR3: TGCAGTGCACGGACAGGATCGTACGAGCAGTACTTC. The chain couples TRBV20-1 to TRBJ2-7; 7 bases align to TRBD1. Germline V lookup: CDR1 DFQATT, CDR2 SNEGSKA (reference sequence). CDR3 size: 12 residues. V shed 6 bases, J shed 4 bases, and the junction held 6 bases outside the gene matches.

The gene calls are TRBV11-2 and TRBJ2-7; D is undetermined. In germline, CDR1 is SGHAT, CDR2 FQNNGV. The CDR3 covers 13 residues. Trimming shortened V by 1 base and J by 5 bases, and 9 bases separated the two germline ends. CDR3 protein: CASSLGLSHEQYF. The CDR3 nucleotides read TGTGCCAGCAGCTTAGGTCTATCTCACGAGCAGTACTTC.

This clonotype was recorded a few times. The chain joins TRBV5-1 to TRBJ1-5; tentatively, D is TRBD1 (6 bases). The CDR3 is 15 amino acids. V was cut by 0 bases and J by 3 bases, with 10 bases left in between. CDR1 and CDR2 from the germline V gene are SGHRS and YFSETQ. CDR3 in amino acids: CASSLDGTTNQPQHF. The CDR3 region has the DNA TGCGCCAGCAGCTTGGACGGGACAACCAATCAGCCCCAGCATTTT.

Ten or more counts support this clonotype. J is TRBJ2-2 and V is TRBV12-3 or TRBV12-4, with no clear D. CDR3 length: 14 residues. Trimming removed 1 base from V and 1 base from J, with 4 bases in between. The CDR3, as DNA: TGTGCCAGCAGTTTAGACGGGAACACCGGGGAGCTGTTTTTT. It encodes CASSLDGNTGELFF.

The chain uses TRBV29-1 and TRBJ2-2, with 7 nucleotides matching TRBD1. The CDR3 has 14 amino acids. The germline gives CDR1 SQVTM, CDR2 ANQGSEA. Losses at the gene ends were 6 bases for V and 2 bases for J; bases not matched to a gene: 6. The CDR3 is CSVRDRDNTGELFF. As DNA, the CDR3 is TGCAGCGTAAGAGACAGGGACAACACCGGGGAGCTGTTTTTT.

This clonotype was counted between two and nine times. This rearrangement joins TRBV12-3 or TRBV12-4 to TRBJ2-7; possibly TRBD1 or TRBD2 for D (5 bases each). The CDR3 is 16 amino acids. The V end was cut by 4 bases, the J end by 7 bases, with 23 bases between. The CDR3 DNA sequence: TGTGCCAGCAGTTCCCCTTTCCGGGGCAGGGTGGGTGAGCAGTACTTC. As protein: CASSSPFRGRVGEQYF.

The chain is built from TRBV14 and TRBJ1-2; 7 nucleotides line up with TRBD1. The V and J ends lost 1 base and 6 bases, in that order; junction bases with no gene match: 5. Germline V gives CDR1 SGHDN, CDR2 FVKESK. The CDR3 extends over 14 amino acids. The CDR3, as DNA: TGTGCCAGCAGCCAAGGACAGGGTTGGAATGGCTACACCTTC. It is translated as CASSQGQGWNGYTF.

V usage is TRBV30 and J usage is TRBJ1-1, with 11 bases aligning to TRBD1. Trimming removed 3 bases from V and 5 bases from J; junction bases left unmatched: 5. Germline CDR1 is GTSNPN and CDR2 is SVGIG (reference sequence). The CDR3 contains 14 residues. The CDR3 is CAWRGDRGYTEAFF. CDR3 nucleotide sequence: TGTGCCTGGAGAGGGGACAGGGGGTATACTGAAGCTTTCTTT.

This clonotype appeared a few times. The V gene is TRBV3-1, the J gene TRBJ2-3; D is perhaps TRBD1 (5 bases). The germline V gene encodes CDR1 LGHDT and CDR2 YNNKEL (reference sequence). Between the trimmed V and J ends, which lost 6 bases and 4 bases, there was a span of 14 bases. The CDR3 runs 14 residues. DNA of the CDR3: TGTGCCAGCAGACACCGGACAACCGCAGATACGCAGTATTTT. Residues: CASRHRTTADTQYF.

This chain uses TRBV6-5 with TRBJ1-5; D remains ambiguous. Trimming removed 6 bases from V and 7 bases from J, with 13 bases in between. CDR1 is MNHEY and CDR2 is SVGAGI in the germline V gene. The CDR3 has 13 amino acids. In DNA, the CDR3 is TGTGCCAGCAGATTACGAGACGACCAGCCCCAGCATTTT. Its protein is CASRLRDDQPQHF.

V gene TRBV14 combines with J gene TRBJ2-3, with a possible D match to TRBD2 (6 bases). This CDR3 region has 15 residues. Per the germline V gene, CDR1 is SGHDN and CDR2 is FVKESK. V dropped 4 bases and J dropped 1 base, with 12 bases sitting between them. CDR3 coding DNA: TGTGCCAGCAGCCGCCATAGCGGAGGCACAGATACGCAGTATTTT. It is translated as CASSRHSGGTDTQYF.

The chain is built from TRBV20-1 and TRBJ2-1; maybe TRBD2 (5 bases). The CDR3 is 15 residues long. Per the germline V gene, CDR1 is DFQATT and CDR2 is SNEGSKA (reference sequence). V was trimmed by 3 bases and J by 8 bases, leaving 20 bases between them. As DNA, the CDR3 is TGCAGTGCTAGTGTGGGAGTAGCGACACGGGATGAGCAGTTCTTC. Its translation: CSASVGVATRDEQFF.